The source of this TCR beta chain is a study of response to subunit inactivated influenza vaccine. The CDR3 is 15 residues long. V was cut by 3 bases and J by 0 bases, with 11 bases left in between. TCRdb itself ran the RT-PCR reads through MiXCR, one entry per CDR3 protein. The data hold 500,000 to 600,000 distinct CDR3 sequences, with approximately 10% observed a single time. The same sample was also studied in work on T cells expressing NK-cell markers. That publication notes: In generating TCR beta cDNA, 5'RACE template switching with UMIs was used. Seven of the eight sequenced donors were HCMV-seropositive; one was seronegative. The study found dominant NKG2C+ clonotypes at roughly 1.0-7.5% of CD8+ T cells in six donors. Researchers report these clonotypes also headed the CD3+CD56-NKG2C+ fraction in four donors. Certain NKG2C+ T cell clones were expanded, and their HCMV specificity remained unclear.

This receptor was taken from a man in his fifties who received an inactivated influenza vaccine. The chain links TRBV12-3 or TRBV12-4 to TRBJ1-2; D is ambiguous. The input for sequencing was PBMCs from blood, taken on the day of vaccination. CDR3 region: CASSFSGFSNYGYTF. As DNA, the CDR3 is TGTGCCAGCAGTTTTTCGGGGTTTTCTAACTATGGCTACACCTTC.